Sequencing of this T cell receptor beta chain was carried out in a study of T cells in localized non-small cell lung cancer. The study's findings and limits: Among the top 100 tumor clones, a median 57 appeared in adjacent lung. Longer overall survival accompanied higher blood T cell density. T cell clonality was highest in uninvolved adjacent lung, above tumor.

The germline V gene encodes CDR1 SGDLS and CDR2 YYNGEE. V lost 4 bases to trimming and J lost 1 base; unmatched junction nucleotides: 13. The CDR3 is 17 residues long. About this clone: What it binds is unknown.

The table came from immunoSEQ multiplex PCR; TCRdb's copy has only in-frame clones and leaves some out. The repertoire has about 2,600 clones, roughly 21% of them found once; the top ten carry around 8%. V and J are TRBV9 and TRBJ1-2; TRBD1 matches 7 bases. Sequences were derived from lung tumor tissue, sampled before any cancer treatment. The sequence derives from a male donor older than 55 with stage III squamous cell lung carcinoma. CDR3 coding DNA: TGTGCCAGCAGCCCAATTTCCGGGACAGACCTTAACTATGGCTACACCTTC. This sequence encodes CASSPISGTDLNYGYTF.